The T cell receptor beta chain under discussion was sequenced for a study of beta chain features in type 1 diabetes. Expressed TCRB transcripts were sequenced, since all the RNA that had been isolated was reverse transcribed. Profiling relied on immunoSEQ multiplex PCR, and the TCRdb table lists in-frame clones only, not all of them. Of about 710,000 clones listed, roughly 13% are singletons. This clone was counted a few times. Its target is not known. Study outcomes and limitations: Type 1 diabetes patients had TCRB CDR3s that were shorter (moderately but significantly so) in all four CD4+ subsets.

The germline V gene encodes CDR1 MDHEN and CDR2 SYDVKM. Trimming cost V 2 bases and J 6 bases; bases outside gene matches: 5. The length of the CDR3 is 15 residues. The TCR originated in a man aged 18 to 29 with type 1 diabetes. The sequencing input was naive CD4+ T cells from blood. The rearrangement joins TRBV28 to TRBJ2-3; 10 nucleotides match TRBD2. For the CDR3, the DNA is TGTGCCAGCAGTTTACCTAGCGGGAGTTTGGATACGCAGTATTTT. It codes for CASSLPSGSLDTQYF.